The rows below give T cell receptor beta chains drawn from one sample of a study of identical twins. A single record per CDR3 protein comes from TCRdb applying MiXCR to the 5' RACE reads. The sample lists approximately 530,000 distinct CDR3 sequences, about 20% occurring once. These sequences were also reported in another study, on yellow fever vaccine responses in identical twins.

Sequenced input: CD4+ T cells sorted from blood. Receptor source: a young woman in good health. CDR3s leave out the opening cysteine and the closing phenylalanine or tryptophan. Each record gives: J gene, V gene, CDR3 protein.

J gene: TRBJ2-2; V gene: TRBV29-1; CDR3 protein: SGTRNTGELF
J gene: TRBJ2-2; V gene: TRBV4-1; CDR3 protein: ASSHPRGQPNTGELF
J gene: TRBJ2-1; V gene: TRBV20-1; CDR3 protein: SAISIKLAGINEQF
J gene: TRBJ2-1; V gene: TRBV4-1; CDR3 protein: ASSQATSGGFNEQF
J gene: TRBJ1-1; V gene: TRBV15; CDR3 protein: ATSRALTARDTEAF
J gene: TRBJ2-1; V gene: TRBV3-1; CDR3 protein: ASSQVASGRPEQF
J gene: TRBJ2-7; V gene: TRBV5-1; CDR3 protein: ASSSGINYEQY
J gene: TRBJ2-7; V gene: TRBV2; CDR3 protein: ASRRGLDEQY
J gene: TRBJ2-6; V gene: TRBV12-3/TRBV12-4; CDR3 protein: ASSSLAGANVLT
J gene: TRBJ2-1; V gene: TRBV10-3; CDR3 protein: AISRNGNEQF
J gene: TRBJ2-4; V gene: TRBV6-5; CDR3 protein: ASSSRDPAKNIQY
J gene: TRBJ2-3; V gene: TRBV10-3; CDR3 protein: AISGGATDTQY
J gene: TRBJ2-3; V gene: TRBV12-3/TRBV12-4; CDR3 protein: ASSRRAGVTQY
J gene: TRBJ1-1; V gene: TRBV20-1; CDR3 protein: SAAPAGRNTEAF
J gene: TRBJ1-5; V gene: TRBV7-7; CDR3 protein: ASSFWGDNQPQH
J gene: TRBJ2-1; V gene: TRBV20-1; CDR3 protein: SASYQGYEQF
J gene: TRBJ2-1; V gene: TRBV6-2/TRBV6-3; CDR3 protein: ASSSAIGADDRDEQF
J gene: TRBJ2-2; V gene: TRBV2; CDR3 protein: ASTSPGISGELF
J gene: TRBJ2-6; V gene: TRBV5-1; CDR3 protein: ASGVNRGIGANVLT
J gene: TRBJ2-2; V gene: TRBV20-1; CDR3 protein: SAPTRGSTGELF
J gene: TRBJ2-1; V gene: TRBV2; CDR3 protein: ASSDVAGGLGSSYNEQF
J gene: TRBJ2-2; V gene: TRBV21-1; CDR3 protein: ANMDRGPSGELF
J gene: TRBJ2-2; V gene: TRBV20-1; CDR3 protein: SARRDRYTGELF
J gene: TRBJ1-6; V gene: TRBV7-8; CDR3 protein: ASSSWGAPLH
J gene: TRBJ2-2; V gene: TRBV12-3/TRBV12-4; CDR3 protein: ASKNRDGNTGELF
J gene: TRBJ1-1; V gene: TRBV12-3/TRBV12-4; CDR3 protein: ASRYDRANTEAF